Below, 32 T cell receptor beta chains from the same sample are listed, as sequenced in a study of blood T cell repertoires in COVID-19. Assay: immunoSEQ multiplex PCR; the TCRdb copy retains only in-frame clones and omits some. The sample carries 50,000 to 75,000 clones, about 90% recorded once. Source material: peripheral blood. The receptor set was obtained from a man older than 75 in a cohort sampled during active COVID-19.

This sequence joins TRBV12-3 or TRBV12-4 and TRBJ1-5, with D unresolved. This CDR3 is 13 amino acids long. V was clipped by 5 bases and J by 6 bases, with 11 bases between them. The CDR3 bases are TGTGCCAGCAGTCCACGACGGGGTCAGCCCCAGCATTTT. Its translation is CASSPRRGQPQHF.

This chain uses TRBV10-3 with TRBJ2-2, with TRBD1 matching 9 bases. V gave up 6 bases and J gave up 0 bases; unmatched junction bases: 2. CDR3 length: 15 residues. The V gene's germline CDR1 is ENHRY and CDR2 SYGVKD. The CDR3 sequence is CAIRGDRANTGELFF. As DNA, the CDR3 is TGTGCCATCAGGGGGGACAGGGCGAACACCGGGGAGCTGTTTTTT.

The chain couples TRBV19 to TRBJ2-2, with 9 bases identical to TRBD1. V lost 3 bases, J lost 7 bases, and 6 bases stayed unmatched. Germline V gene lookup returns CDR1 LNHDA and CDR2 SQIVND (reference sequence). The CDR3 runs 15 residues. In nucleotides, the CDR3 is TGTGCCAGTAGTATCCAGGGACAGGGAGGCGGGGAGCTGTTTTTT. It translates to CASSIQGQGGGELFF. The full variable domain, its missing parts supplied by reference TRBV19 and TRBJ2-2, is DGGITQSPKYLFRKEGQNVTLSCEQNLNHDAMYWYRQDPGQGLRLIYYSQIVNDFQKGDIAEGYSVSREKKESFPLTVTSAQKNPTAFYLCASSIQGQGGGELFFGEGSRLTVL.

V usage is TRBV5-4 and J usage is TRBJ2-7; a weak D match, TRBD1 (7 bases). Germline V CDR1 and CDR2: SGHNT, YYREEE (reference sequence). This CDR3 contains 13 residues. V was clipped by 0 bases and J by 7 bases, with 11 bases between them. The CDR3 nucleotides read TGTGCCAGCAGCTTGGACAGGGGAGGAGAGCAGTACTTC. This sequence encodes CASSLDRGGEQYF.

Here the CDR3 reads CASSPPEAGDTQYF. CDR3 DNA sequence: TGTGCCAGCTCACCACCGGAAGCGGGAGATACGCAGTATTTT. This chain uses TRBV18 with TRBJ2-3; D might be TRBD2 (6 bases). The V gene's germline CDR1 is KGHSH and CDR2 LQKENI. Trimming pared 0 bases from V and 5 bases from J, leaving 9 bases between. The CDR3 is 14 residues long.

V gene TRBV7-8 combines with J gene TRBJ1-2; 8 bases are a match to TRBD1. The trim removed 3 bases at V and 8 bases at J, leaving 5 bases unmatched. CDR1 and CDR2 (germline): SGHVS, FQNEAQ. The CDR3 is 13 amino acids. This CDR3 reads CASSLGGTGGYTF. The DNA for the CDR3 is TGTGCCAGCAGCTTGGGGGGGACAGGAGGCTACACCTTC.

The chain couples TRBV6-6 to TRBJ2-3, with no clear D. The CDR3 contains 12 residues. Per germline, CDR1 MNHNY and CDR2 SVGAGI (reference sequence). The germline V and J ends were trimmed by 6 bases and 0 bases, with 4 bases remaining between them. CDR3 sequence: CASSPSTDTQYF. For the CDR3, the DNA is TGTGCCAGCAGCCCTAGCACAGATACGCAGTATTTT.

This clone has a single count. This chain links TRBV6-5 with TRBJ1-6; D ambiguous. Trimming shortened V by 0 bases and J by 10 bases, and 10 bases separated the two germline ends. Germline V lookup: CDR1 MNHEY, CDR2 SVGAGI. The CDR3 runs to 14 residues. The CDR3 sequence is CASSYSARESPLHF. CDR3 nucleotide sequence: TGTGCCAGCAGTTACTCCGCGAGGGAGTCACCCCTCCACTTT.

The V call is TRBV30, the J call TRBJ1-1; D call uncertain. The CDR3 loop spans 14 amino acids. Deletions cut 6 bases from V and 1 base from J, with 15 bases between. In germline, CDR1 is GTSNPN, CDR2 SVGIG (reference sequence). The CDR3 bases are TGTGCCTGCTCAACGGGGTCGGCGAACACTGAAGCTTTCTTT. The encoded protein is CACSTGSANTEAFF. The full variable domain, its missing parts supplied by reference TRBV30 and TRBJ1-1, is SQTIHQWPATLVQPVGSPLSLECTVEGTSNPNLYWYRQAAGRGLQLLFYSVGIGQISSEVPQNLSASRPQDRQFILSSKKLLLSDSGFYLCACSTGSANTEAFFGQGTRLTVV.

This sequence joins TRBV10-2 and TRBJ1-5, with D maybe TRBD1 (6 bases). Germline V lookup: CDR1 WSHSY, CDR2 SAAADI. This CDR3 spans 14 amino acids. The V end lost 8 bases, the J end lost 2 bases, and 13 bases lay between the germline ends. Here the CDR3 DNA reads TGCGCCAGCCGTATGGGGGCTGGCAATCAGCCCCAGCATTTT. This translates into CASRMGAGNQPQHF.

J is TRBJ2-7 and V is TRBV7-6; TRBD1 matches 9 bases. Germline CDR1 and CDR2: SGHVS and FNYEAQ. The V and J ends lost 5 bases and 9 bases, in that order; junction bases with no gene match: 14. This CDR3 has 15 residues. The CDR3 nucleotides read TGTGCCAGCAGCCCCGGACAGGGGACCCCTGGGACGCAGTACTTC. Its translation: CASSPGQGTPGTQYF.

The chain links TRBV5-1 to TRBJ2-3; 9 bases fit TRBD1. Germline-derived CDR1 and CDR2 are SGHRS and YFSETQ. Trimming removed 0 bases from V and 0 bases from J; junction bases left unmatched: 5. The CDR3 length is 17 residues. The CDR3 spells CASSLGLGQGSTDTQYF. The CDR3 nucleotides read TGCGCCAGCAGCTTGGGTTTAGGACAGGGGAGCACAGATACGCAGTATTTT.

The chain couples TRBV10-3 to TRBJ2-2; 12 bases map to TRBD2. With 11 bases clipped from V and 4 bases from J, the junction kept 17 bases outside the gene matches. This CDR3 is built from 18 residues. Germline V gives CDR1 ENHRY, CDR2 SYGVKD. CDR3 DNA sequence: TGTGCCGCCAATGGCGAGACTAGCGGGAGTGGGGTCACCGGGGAGCTGTTTTTT. Translation gives CAANGETSGSGVTGELFF.

This rearrangement joins TRBV6-2 or TRBV6-3 to TRBJ2-3; 7 bases align to TRBD1. Per germline, CDR1 MNHEY and CDR2 SVGEGT. Trimming cost V 1 base and J 4 bases; bases outside gene matches: 2. The CDR3 contains 14 residues. CDR3 in DNA: TGTGCCAGCAGTTACTTGACAGGGCCAGATACGCAGTATTTT. This gives the protein CASSYLTGPDTQYF.

This sequence joins TRBV12-3 or TRBV12-4 and TRBJ2-4, with TRBD2 matching 9 bases. The V and J ends lost 6 bases and 7 bases, in that order; junction bases with no gene match: 4. CDR3 length: 13 residues. The CDR3 nucleotides read TGTGCCAGCAGCCAGCGGGGGGCGAACATTCAGTACTTC. The encoded protein is CASSQRGANIQYF.

The chain employs TRBV21-1 and TRBJ1-5; the DNA was not used to check the table's D call, TRBD1. TRBV21-1 is a pseudogene segment. The CDR3 sequence is 16 residues long. CDR3 sequence (DNA): TGTGCCAGCAGCAAAGTGGCAGGGTTCGGGAATCAGCCCCAGCATTTT. Its protein is CASSKVAGFGNQPQHF.

There are a few counts of this clone. The chain couples TRBV24-1 to TRBJ1-1; 8 bases line up with TRBD1. V was pared by 9 bases and J by 2 bases, with 7 bases of the junction left unmatched. Germline V gene data show CDR1 as KGHDR and CDR2 as SFDVKD. This CDR3 spans 14 amino acids. CDR3 region: CATFPGGFNTEAFF. CDR3 in DNA: TGTGCCACCTTCCCAGGGGGCTTTAACACTGAAGCTTTCTTT.

V usage is TRBV3-1 (or the pseudogene TRBV3-2) and J usage is TRBJ2-3; 10 bases match TRBD2. The length of the CDR3 is 20 residues. V gave up 0 bases and J gave up 2 bases; unmatched junction bases: 14. Germline CDR1 reads LGHDT; CDR2 reads YNNKEL (reference sequence). The CDR3 reads CASSQDHAPKRGGSTDTQYF. CDR3 DNA sequence: TGTGCCAGCAGCCAAGATCATGCCCCCAAGCGGGGGGGTTCCACAGATACGCAGTATTTT.

This chain links TRBV7-9 with TRBJ1-5, with D possibly TRBD1 on 5 matching bases. Trimming took 5 bases from V and 7 from J, leaving 12 bases between them. The CDR3 totals 13 residues. Germline V gene lookup returns CDR1 SEHNR and CDR2 FQNEAQ (reference sequence). The CDR3 protein is CASSQGGEQPQHF. CDR3 DNA sequence: TGTGCCAGCAGCCAGGGCGGTGAGCAGCCCCAGCATTTT.

The genes are TRBV30 and TRBJ2-7, with 11 positions matching TRBD1. The ends lost 8 bases at V and 7 bases at J; junction bases unmatched: 4. The germline V gene has CDR1 GTSNPN and CDR2 SVGIG (reference sequence). This CDR3 is 11 amino acids long. CDR3 amino acids: CAGQGAREQYF. CDR3 nucleotides: TGTGCCGGACAGGGGGCGCGGGAGCAGTACTTC.

V and J are TRBV11-2 and TRBJ2-5; TRBD1 aligns across 9 bases. Trimming took 6 bases from V and 4 from J; bases not matched to a gene: 6. This CDR3 region has 14 residues. Germline lookup yields CDR1 SGHAT and CDR2 FQNNGV. In DNA, the CDR3 is TGTGCCAGCAGGTTACAGGGGGCGTCAGAGACCCAGTACTTC. It codes for CASRLQGASETQYF.

The chain recombines TRBV6-6 with TRBJ1-1; D unclear. The V gene lost 6 bases and the J gene lost 1 base, with 9 bases spanning the gap. Looked up from germline, CDR1 is MNHNY and CDR2 is SVGAGI (reference sequence). The CDR3 covers 13 residues. CDR3 amino acids: CASSPVSNTEAFF. CDR3 coding DNA: TGTGCCAGCAGCCCGGTATCGAACACTGAAGCTTTCTTT.

The V call is TRBV27, the J call TRBJ2-5; weak D call: TRBD1 (6 bases). Germline CDR1 and CDR2: MNHEY and SMNVEV (reference sequence). The V gene lost 2 bases and the J gene lost 5 bases, with 9 bases spanning the gap. The CDR3 has 13 amino acids. The CDR3 nucleotides read TGTGCCAGCAGTTTAGAGGGGGACGAGACCCAGTACTTC. Translation gives CASSLEGDETQYF.

The J gene is TRBJ1-3, the V gene TRBV7-2; no definite D call. CDR1 and CDR2 (germline): SGHTA, FQGNSA. There are 14 residues in the CDR3. V dropped 5 bases and J dropped 5 bases, with 13 bases sitting between them. The CDR3 loop reads CASSDPGARNTIYF. The CDR3 DNA reads as TGTGCCAGCAGCGACCCGGGAGCGCGAAACACCATATATTTT.

This clone was counted a single time. V gene TRBV6-5 combines with J gene TRBJ1-5; maybe TRBD1 (5 bases). This CDR3 contains 14 residues. The V and J ends lost 7 bases and 6 bases respectively, with 16 bases between them. Germline V gene lookup returns CDR1 MNHEY and CDR2 SVGAGI. The CDR3 spells CASIQGWRAQPQHF. The CDR3 coding sequence is TGTGCCAGCATTCAGGGATGGAGGGCTCAGCCCCAGCATTTT.

The sample holds one count of this clone. V usage is TRBV6-5 and J usage is TRBJ1-2; no clear D. V lost 0 bases to trimming and J lost 6 bases, with 8 bases between them. This CDR3 is built from 13 residues. The germline V gene has CDR1 MNHEY and CDR2 SVGAGI. DNA of the CDR3: TGTGCCAGCAGTTACTCGAGGCAGAATGGCTACACCTTC. As protein: CASSYSRQNGYTF.

The chain carries TRBV20-1 and TRBJ2-7; TRBD2 matches at 7 bases. The CDR3 contains 14 residues. The V gene end was trimmed by 3 bases and the J gene end by 5 bases; junction bases not matched to a gene: 10. Looked up from germline, CDR1 is DFQATT and CDR2 is SNEGSKA (reference sequence). The CDR3 coding sequence is TGCAGTGCTAGTCTTGGCGGGGGTGGCGACGAGCAGTACTTC. Amino acids: CSASLGGGGDEQYF.

The J gene is TRBJ1-1, the V gene TRBV5-6, with TRBD1 identical over 10 bases. The germline V gene has CDR1 SGHDT and CDR2 YYEEEE. The CDR3 runs 16 residues. The junction had 12 bases not matched to a gene; V was cut back by 6 bases and J by 4 bases. The CDR3 protein is CASKAGTGAVGTEAFF. In DNA form, the CDR3 reads TGTGCCAGCAAAGCCGGGACAGGGGCGGTCGGCACTGAAGCTTTCTTT.

This clone was recorded a few times. V usage is TRBV5-1 and J usage is TRBJ1-2, with TRBD1 matching over 9 bases. The V gene end was trimmed by 0 bases and the J gene end by 4 bases; junction bases not matched to a gene: 4. CDR1 SGHRS and CDR2 YFSETQ come from the germline V gene. The CDR3 has 15 residues. The DNA for the CDR3 is TGCGCCAGCAGCTTGGGACAGGGGGTCGCCTATGGCTACACCTTC. Its translation: CASSLGQGVAYGYTF. The full variable domain, in which reference TRBV5-1 and TRBJ1-2 provide the parts outside the CDR3, is KAGVTQTPRYLIKTRGQQVTLSCSPISGHRSVSWYQQTPGQGLQFLFEYFSETQRNKGNFPGRFSGRQFSNSRSEMNVSTLELGDSALYLCASSLGQGVAYGYTFGSGTRLTVV.

V usage is TRBV7-3 and J usage is TRBJ1-1; D might be TRBD1 (5 bases). This CDR3 region has 14 residues. Germline loops: CDR1 SGHTA, CDR2 FQGTGA. With 4 bases removed from V and 5 bases from J, the gap between germline ends came to 14 bases. CDR3 protein: CASSSGPGGTEAFF. CDR3 bases: TGTGCCAGCAGCTCGGGGCCCGGGGGGACTGAAGCTTTCTTT.

The gene calls are TRBV27 and TRBJ1-2, with D perhaps matching TRBD1 (6 bases). V lost 4 bases, J lost 4 bases, and 13 bases lay in between. The CDR3 totals 14 residues. From germline, CDR1 is MNHEY and CDR2 SMNVEV (reference sequence). This CDR3 reads CASSSTGLGYGYTF. CDR3 in DNA: TGTGCCAGCAGTTCGACAGGCCTCGGCTATGGCTACACCTTC.

The V call is TRBV11-3, the J call TRBJ2-3, with 14 bases lining up with TRBD2. The junction had 2 bases not matched to a gene; V was cut back by 1 base and J by 2 bases. The CDR3 is 17 amino acids. CDR1 and CDR2 from the germline V gene are SGHNT and YENEEA. The DNA for the CDR3 is TGTGCCAGCAGCTTAGGGACTAGCGGGGGGTCCACAGATACGCAGTATTTT. Translation gives CASSLGTSGGSTDTQYF.